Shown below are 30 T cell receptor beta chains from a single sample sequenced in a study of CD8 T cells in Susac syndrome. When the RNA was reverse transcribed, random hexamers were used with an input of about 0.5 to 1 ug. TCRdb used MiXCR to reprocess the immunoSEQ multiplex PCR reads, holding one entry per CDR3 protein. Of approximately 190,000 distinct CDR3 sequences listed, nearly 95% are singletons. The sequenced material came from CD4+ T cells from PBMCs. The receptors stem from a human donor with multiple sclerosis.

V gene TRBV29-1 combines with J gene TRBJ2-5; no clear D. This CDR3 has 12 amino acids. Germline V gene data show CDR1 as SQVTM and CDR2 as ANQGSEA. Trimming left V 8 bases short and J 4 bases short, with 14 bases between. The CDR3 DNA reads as TGCAGCATAGGAAGTCCTCGAGAGACCCAGTACTTC. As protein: CSIGSPRETQYF.

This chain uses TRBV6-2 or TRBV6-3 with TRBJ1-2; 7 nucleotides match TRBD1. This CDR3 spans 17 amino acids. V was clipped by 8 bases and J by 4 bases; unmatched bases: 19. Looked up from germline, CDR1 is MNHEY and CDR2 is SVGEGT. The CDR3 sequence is CASENPPGTAILYGYTF. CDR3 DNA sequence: TGTGCCAGCGAAAATCCTCCAGGGACAGCGATTCTCTATGGCTACACCTTC.

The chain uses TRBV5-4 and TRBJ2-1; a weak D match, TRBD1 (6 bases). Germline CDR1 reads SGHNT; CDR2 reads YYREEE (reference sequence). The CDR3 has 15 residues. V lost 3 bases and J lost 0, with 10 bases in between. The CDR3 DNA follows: TGTGCCAGCAGCTCGGACAGTAGCTCCTACAATGAGCAGTTCTTC. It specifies CASSSDSSSYNEQFF.

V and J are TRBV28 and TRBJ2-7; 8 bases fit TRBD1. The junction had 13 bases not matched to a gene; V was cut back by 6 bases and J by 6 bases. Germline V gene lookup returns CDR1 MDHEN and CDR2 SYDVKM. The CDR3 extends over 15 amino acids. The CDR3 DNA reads TGTGCCAGCAGATTGCCGACAGGGGAGGTTTCCGAGCAGTACTTC. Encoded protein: CASRLPTGEVSEQYF.

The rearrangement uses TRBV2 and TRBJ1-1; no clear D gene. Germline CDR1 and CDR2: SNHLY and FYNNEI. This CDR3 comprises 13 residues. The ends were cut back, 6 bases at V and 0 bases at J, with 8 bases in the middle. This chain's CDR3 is CASRKEVNTEAFF. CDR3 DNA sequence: TGTGCCAGCAGAAAAGAGGTGAACACTGAAGCTTTCTTT.

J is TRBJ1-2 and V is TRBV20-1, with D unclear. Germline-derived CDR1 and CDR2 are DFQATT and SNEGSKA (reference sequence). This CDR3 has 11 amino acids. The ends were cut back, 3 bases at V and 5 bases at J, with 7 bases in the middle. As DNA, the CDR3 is TGCAGTGCTAGGTCCGCGTATGGCTACACCTTC. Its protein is CSARSAYGYTF.

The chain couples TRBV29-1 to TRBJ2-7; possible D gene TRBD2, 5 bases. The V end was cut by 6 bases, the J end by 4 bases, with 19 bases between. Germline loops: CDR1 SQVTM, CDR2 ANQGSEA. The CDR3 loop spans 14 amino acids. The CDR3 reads CSVRVLAGAYEQYF. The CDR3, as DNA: TGCAGCGTGAGGGTATTGGCAGGCGCATACGAGCAGTACTTC.

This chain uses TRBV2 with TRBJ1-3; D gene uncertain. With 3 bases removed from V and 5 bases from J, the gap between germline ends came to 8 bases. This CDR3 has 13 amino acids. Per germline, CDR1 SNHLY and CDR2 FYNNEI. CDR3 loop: CASSEDPRNTIYF. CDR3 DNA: TGTGCCAGCAGTGAGGACCCGAGAAACACCATATATTTT. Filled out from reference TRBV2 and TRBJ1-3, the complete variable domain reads EPEVTQTPSHQVTQMGQEVILRCVPISNHLYFYWYRQILGQKVEFLVSFYNNEISEKSEIFDDQFSVERPDGSNFTLKIRSTKLEDSAMYFCASSEDPRNTIYFGEGSWLTVV.

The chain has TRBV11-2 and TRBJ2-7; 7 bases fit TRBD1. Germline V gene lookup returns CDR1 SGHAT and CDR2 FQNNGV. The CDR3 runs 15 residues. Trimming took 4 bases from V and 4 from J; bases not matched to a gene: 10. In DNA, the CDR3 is TGTGCCAGCAGCTGGACCACCGGGACAGTTTACGAGCAGTACTTC. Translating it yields CASSWTTGTVYEQYF.

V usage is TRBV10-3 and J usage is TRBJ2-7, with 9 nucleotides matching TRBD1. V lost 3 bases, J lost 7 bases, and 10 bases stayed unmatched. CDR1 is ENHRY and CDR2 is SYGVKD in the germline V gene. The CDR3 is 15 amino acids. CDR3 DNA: TGTGCCATCAGTGAACAGGGACAGGGATTTCAAGAGCAGTACTTC. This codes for CAISEQGQGFQEQYF.

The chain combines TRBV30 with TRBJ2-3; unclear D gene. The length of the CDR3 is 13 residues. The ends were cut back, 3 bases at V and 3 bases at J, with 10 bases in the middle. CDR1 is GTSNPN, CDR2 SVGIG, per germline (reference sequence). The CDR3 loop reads CAWSRHSTDTQYF. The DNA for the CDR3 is TGTGCCTGGAGCAGACATTCGACAGATACGCAGTATTTT. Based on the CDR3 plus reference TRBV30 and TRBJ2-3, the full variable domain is SQTIHQWPATLVQPVGSPLSLECTVEGTSNPNLYWYRQAAGRGLQLLFYSVGIGQISSEVPQNLSASRPQDRQFILSSKKLLLSDSGFYLCAWSRHSTDTQYFGPGTRLTVL.

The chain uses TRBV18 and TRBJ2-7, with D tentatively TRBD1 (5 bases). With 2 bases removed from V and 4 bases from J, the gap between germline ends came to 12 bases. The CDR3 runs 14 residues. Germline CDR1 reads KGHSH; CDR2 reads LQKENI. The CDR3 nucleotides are TGTGCCAGCTCACCAAGGGGCCCCCTGTACGAGCAGTACTTC. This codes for CASSPRGPLYEQYF.

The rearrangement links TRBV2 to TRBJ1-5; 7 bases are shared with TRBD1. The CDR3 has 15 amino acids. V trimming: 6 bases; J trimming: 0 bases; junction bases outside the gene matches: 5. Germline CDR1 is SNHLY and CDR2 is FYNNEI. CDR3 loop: CASRGTVYSNQPQHF. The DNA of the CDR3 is TGTGCCAGCAGGGGGACAGTATATAGCAATCAGCCCCAGCATTTT.

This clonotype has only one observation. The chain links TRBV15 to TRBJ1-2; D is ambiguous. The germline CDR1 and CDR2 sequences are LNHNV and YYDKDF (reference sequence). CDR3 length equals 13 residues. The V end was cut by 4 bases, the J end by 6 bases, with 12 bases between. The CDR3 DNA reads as TGTGCCACCAGCAATCTTAGGGTTCATGGCTACACCTTC. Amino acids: CATSNLRVHGYTF.

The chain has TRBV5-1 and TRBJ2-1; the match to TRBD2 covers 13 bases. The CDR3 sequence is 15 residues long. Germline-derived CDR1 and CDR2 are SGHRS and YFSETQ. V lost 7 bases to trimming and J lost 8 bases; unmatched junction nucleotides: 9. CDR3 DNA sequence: TGCGCCAGCGGGCTTGGGACTAGCGGGACCGATGAGCAGTTCTTC. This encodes CASGLGTSGTDEQFF. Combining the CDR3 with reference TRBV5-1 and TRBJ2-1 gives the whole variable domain KAGVTQTPRYLIKTRGQQVTLSCSPISGHRSVSWYQQTPGQGLQFLFEYFSETQRNKGNFPGRFSGRQFSNSRSEMNVSTLELGDSALYLCASGLGTSGTDEQFFGPGTRLTVL.

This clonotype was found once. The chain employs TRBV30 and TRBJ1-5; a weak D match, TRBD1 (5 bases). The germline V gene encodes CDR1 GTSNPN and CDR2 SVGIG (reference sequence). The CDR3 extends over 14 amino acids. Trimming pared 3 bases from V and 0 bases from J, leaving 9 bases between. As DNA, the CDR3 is TGTGCCTGGAGGGGGACTGGTAGCAATCAGCCCCAGCATTTT. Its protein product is CAWRGTGSNQPQHF.

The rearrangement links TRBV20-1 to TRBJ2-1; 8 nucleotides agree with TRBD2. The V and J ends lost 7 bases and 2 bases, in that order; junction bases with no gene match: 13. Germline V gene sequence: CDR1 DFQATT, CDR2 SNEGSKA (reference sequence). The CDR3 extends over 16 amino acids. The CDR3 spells CSGSGRSVGAYNEQFF. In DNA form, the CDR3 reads TGCAGTGGGAGCGGGAGATCGGTCGGGGCCTACAATGAGCAGTTCTTC.

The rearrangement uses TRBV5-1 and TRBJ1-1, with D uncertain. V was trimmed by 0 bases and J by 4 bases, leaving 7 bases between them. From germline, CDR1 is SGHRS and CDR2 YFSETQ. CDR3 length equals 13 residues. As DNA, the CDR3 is TGCGCCAGCAGCTTGGAGGGTGCCACTGAAGCTTTCTTT. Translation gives CASSLEGATEAFF.

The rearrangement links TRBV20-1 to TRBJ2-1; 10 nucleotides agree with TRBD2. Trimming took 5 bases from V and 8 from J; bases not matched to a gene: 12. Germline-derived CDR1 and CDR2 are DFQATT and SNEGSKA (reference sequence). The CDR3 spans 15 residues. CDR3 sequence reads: CSAEGSLAGVYEQFF. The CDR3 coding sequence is TGCAGTGCTGAGGGATCGCTAGCGGGAGTCTATGAGCAGTTCTTC.

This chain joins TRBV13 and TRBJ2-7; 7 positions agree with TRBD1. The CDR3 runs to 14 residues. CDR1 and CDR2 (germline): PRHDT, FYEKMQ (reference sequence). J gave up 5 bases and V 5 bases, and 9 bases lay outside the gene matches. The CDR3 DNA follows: TGTGCCAGCAGCGGATCGACAGGGCACCACGAGCAGTACTTC. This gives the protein CASSGSTGHHEQYF.

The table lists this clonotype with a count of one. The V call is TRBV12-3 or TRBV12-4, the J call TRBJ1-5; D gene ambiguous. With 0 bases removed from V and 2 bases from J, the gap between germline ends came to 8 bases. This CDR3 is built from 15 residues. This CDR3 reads CASSLAVAGNQPQHF. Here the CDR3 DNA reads TGTGCCAGCAGTTTAGCCGTGGCAGGCAATCAGCCCCAGCATTTT.

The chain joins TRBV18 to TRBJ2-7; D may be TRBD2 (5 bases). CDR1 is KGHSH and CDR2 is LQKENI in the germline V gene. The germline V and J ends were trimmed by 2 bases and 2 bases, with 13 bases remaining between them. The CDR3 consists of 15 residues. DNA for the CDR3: TGTGCCAGCTCACCAGGACTCACGGGGACCTACGAGCAGTACTTC. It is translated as CASSPGLTGTYEQYF.

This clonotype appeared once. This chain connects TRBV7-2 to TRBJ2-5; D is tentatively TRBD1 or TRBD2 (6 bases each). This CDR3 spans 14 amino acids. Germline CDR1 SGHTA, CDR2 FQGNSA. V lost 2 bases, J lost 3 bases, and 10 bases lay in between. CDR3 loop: CASSLWRGEETQYF. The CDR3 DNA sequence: TGTGCCAGCAGCTTATGGAGGGGGGAAGAGACCCAGTACTTC.

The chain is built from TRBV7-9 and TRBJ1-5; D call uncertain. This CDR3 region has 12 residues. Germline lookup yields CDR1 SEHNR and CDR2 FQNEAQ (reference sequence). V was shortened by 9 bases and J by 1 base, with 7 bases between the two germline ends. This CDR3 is CASTDSNQPQHF. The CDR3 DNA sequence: TGTGCCAGTACGGACAGCAATCAGCCCCAGCATTTT.

CDR3 sequence: CASSQGTDQPQHF. The CDR3 DNA is TGTGCCAGCAGCCAGGGCACCGATCAGCCCCAGCATTTT. The V call is TRBV14, the J call TRBJ1-5; D not resolved. CDR1 SGHDN and CDR2 FVKESK come from the germline V gene. V dropped 3 bases and J dropped 5 bases, with 8 bases sitting between them. The CDR3 totals 13 residues.

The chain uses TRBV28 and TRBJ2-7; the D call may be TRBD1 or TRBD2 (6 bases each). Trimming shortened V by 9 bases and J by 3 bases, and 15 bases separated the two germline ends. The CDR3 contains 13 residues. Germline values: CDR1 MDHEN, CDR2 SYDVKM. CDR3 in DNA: TGTGCCAGTCGGGCGGGACACAACTACGAGCAGTACTTC. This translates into CASRAGHNYEQYF.

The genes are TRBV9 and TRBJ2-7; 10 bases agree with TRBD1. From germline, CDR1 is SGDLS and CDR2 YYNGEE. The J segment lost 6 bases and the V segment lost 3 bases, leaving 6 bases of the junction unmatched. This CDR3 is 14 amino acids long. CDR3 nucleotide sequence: TGTGCCAGCAGCGAGCGGACAGGGGGAGGCGAGCAGTACTTC. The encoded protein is CASSERTGGGEQYF. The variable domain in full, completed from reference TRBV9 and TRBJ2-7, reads DSGVTQTPKHLITATGQRVTLRCSPRSGDLSVYWYQQSLDQGLQFLIQYYNGEERAKGNILERFSAQQFPDLHSELNLSSLELGDSALYFCASSERTGGGEQYFGPGTRLTVT.

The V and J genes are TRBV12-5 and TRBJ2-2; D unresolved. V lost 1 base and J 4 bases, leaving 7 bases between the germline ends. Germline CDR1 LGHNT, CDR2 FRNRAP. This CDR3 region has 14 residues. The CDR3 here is CASGLGHSTGELFF. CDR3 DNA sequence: TGTGCTAGTGGTTTGGGACACTCCACCGGGGAGCTGTTTTTT.

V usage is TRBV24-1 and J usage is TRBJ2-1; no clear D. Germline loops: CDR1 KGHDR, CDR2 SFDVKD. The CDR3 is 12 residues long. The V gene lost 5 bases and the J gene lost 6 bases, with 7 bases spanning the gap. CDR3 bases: TGTGCCACCAGTGGGGTCGGCAATGAGCAGTTCTTC. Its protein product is CATSGVGNEQFF.

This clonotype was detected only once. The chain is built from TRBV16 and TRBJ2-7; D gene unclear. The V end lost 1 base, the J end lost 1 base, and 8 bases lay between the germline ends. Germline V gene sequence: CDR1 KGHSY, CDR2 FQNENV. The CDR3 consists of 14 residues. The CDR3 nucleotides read TGTGCCAGCAGCCAATACAGCAGGTCCTACGAGCAGTACTTC. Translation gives CASSQYSRSYEQYF. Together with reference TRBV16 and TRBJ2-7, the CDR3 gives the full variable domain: GEEVAQTPKHLVRGEGQKAKLYCAPIKGHSYVFWYQQVLKNEFKFLISFQNENVFDETGMPKERFSAKCLPNSPCSLEIQATKLEDSAVYFCASSQYSRSYEQYFGPGTRLTVT.